A selection of T cell receptor beta chains follows, all from one sample in a study of neoadjuvant anti-PD-1 for oral cavity cancer. This table comes from immunoSEQ multiplex PCR, and its TCRdb copy is limited to in-frame clones, with some not included. The data contain approximately 15,000 clones, about 37% of them singletons. This material consisted of tumor tissue, taken after nivolumab (anti-PD-1) treatment. Receptors originate from a person aged 40 to 85 with oral cavity squamous cell carcinoma. CDR3s include the opening cysteine and the closing phenylalanine or tryptophan. Each record gives: clone size, V gene, D gene, J gene, CDR3 protein, CDR3 DNA. D genes are given only for firm matches. The size field is filled for only some rows; it gives once, few, many or a size class.

few	TRBV5-6	NA	TRBJ1-2	CASSPATGLGYTF	TGTGCCAGCAGCCCGGCGACAGGCCTTGGCTACACCTTC
once	TRBV5-6	NA	TRBJ2-7	CASSLGIWGYEQYF	TGTGCCAGCAGCTTGGGAATTTGGGGATACGAGCAGTACTTC
few	TRBV29-1	TRBD2	TRBJ2-5	CSVGTSGAPRETQYF	TGCAGCGTCGGGACTAGCGGGGCCCCTCGGGAGACCCAGTACTTC
NA	TRBV5-6	NA	TRBJ2-1	CASSYRATGGVEQFF	TGTGCCAGCAGCTACCGGGCAACGGGCGGTGTTGAGCAGTTCTTC
NA	TRBV7-9	NA	TRBJ1-1	CASSLASGVTEAFF	TGTGCCAGCAGCTTAGCGTCTGGGGTTACTGAAGCTTTCTTT
NA	TRBV6-5	NA	TRBJ1-2	CASSPLKVSGYTF	TGTGCCAGCAGCCCCCTGAAGGTATCCGGCTACACCTTC
few	TRBV6-6	NA	TRBJ1-2	CASSSTGGLGYGYTF	TGTGCCAGCAGTTCCACTGGGGGCTTGGGCTATGGCTACACCTTC
NA	TRBV7-9	NA	TRBJ1-5	CASSLVAGDDSNQPQHF	TGTGCCAGCAGCTTAGTTGCAGGGGATGATAGCAATCAGCCCCAGCATTTT
NA	TRBV19	NA	TRBJ1-2	CASVGDIVLYGYTF	TGTGCCAGTGTTGGGGACATCGTTCTCTATGGCTACACCTTC
NA	TRBV4-3	TRBD2	TRBJ2-3	CASSQDPLAGIVDTQYF	TGCGCCAGCAGCCAAGATCCCCTAGCGGGGATCGTAGATACGCAGTATTTT
NA	TRBV5-6	TRBD1	TRBJ1-1	CASSLGPQGTTEAFF	TGTGCCAGCAGCTTGGGACCACAGGGGACCACTGAAGCTTTCTTT
NA	TRBV7-9	TRBD1	TRBJ1-1	CASSSSWTGGTEAFF	TGTGCCAGCAGCTCATCATGGACAGGGGGCACTGAAGCTTTCTTT
NA	TRBV6-5	NA	TRBJ1-6	CASSYAASNSPLHF	TGTGCCAGCAGTTACGCAGCAAGTAATTCACCCCTCCACTTT
NA	TRBV18	NA	TRBJ2-7	CASSPGLGIYEQYF	TGTGCCAGCTCACCGGGGCTCGGCATTTACGAGCAGTACTTC
few	TRBV6-5	TRBD1	TRBJ1-2	CASSSTGLVYGYTF	TGTGCCAGCAGTTCGACAGGGTTGGTTTATGGCTACACCTTC
NA	TRBV6-5	NA	TRBJ1-6	CASSYSRSNSPLHF	TGTGCCAGCAGTTACTCGCGGAGTAATTCACCCCTCCACTTT
few	TRBV6-5	NA	TRBJ1-2	CASSRLGGADGYTF	TGTGCCAGCAGCCGCTTGGGGGGCGCCGATGGCTACACCTTC
NA	TRBV4-1	TRBD1	TRBJ1-4	CASSRGTGGTNEKLFF	TGCGCCAGCAGCCGAGGGACAGGGGGAACGAATGAAAAACTGTTTTTT
NA	TRBV7-6	NA	TRBJ2-1	CASSMRTDNEQFF	TGTGCCAGCAGCATGAGGACAGACAATGAGCAGTTCTTC
NA	TRBV10-3	TRBD1	TRBJ1-1	CAISEQGPMGPRDTEAFF	TGTGCCATCAGTGAACAGGGGCCGATGGGGCCTAGGGACACTGAAGCTTTCTTT
NA	TRBV19	TRBD2	TRBJ2-5	CASSIISGGSETQYF	TGTGCCAGTAGTATAATAAGCGGGGGTTCAGAGACCCAGTACTTC
few	TRBV19	NA	TRBJ1-5	CASSAGDGVRQPQHF	TGTGCCAGTAGTGCGGGGGATGGAGTGCGCCAGCCCCAGCATTTT